The rows below give T cell receptor beta chains drawn from one sample of a study of T-cell memory formation after mild COVID-19. MiXCR, run by TCRdb on the 5' RACE reads, gives a single entry per CDR3 protein. The sample consists of approximately 350,000 distinct CDR3 sequences, roughly 14% of them appearing once. Sample: PBMCs or a T cell subset sorted from them (not recorded which). The receptors were gathered from a man aged 18 to 29 who had mild COVID-19 (a few samples of this study predate the infection). Cell type and time point are not known. CDR3s include the opening cysteine and the closing phenylalanine or tryptophan. A D gene is named only where the DNA matches it firmly. Only part of the rows carry a size: once, few, many, or a class if the clone is expanded.

clone size: few; J gene: TRBJ2-1; D gene: .; V gene: TRBV24-1; CDR3 protein: CATSDFYNNEQFF; CDR3 DNA: TGTGCCACCAGTGATTTCTACAACAATGAGCAGTTCTTC
clone size: many; J gene: TRBJ2-7; D gene: .; V gene: TRBV5-1; CDR3 protein: CASSLGNEQYF; CDR3 DNA: TGCGCCAGCAGCTTGGGGAACGAGCAGTACTTC
clone size: few; J gene: TRBJ1-3; D gene: .; V gene: TRBV18; CDR3 protein: CASSPTRGTGNTIYF; CDR3 DNA: TGTGCCAGCTCACCAACCCGAGGGACTGGAAACACCATATATTTT
clone size: .; J gene: TRBJ2-2; D gene: TRBD1; V gene: TRBV5-6; CDR3 protein: CASSVEGAVTGELFF; CDR3 DNA: TGTGCCAGCAGCGTCGAGGGGGCGGTCACCGGGGAGCTGTTTTTT
clone size: .; J gene: TRBJ1-1; D gene: .; V gene: TRBV7-2; CDR3 protein: CASSFHGAGNTEAFF; CDR3 DNA: TGTGCCAGCAGCTTTCATGGGGCCGGGAACACTGAAGCTTTCTTT
clone size: many; J gene: TRBJ1-2; D gene: .; V gene: TRBV13; CDR3 protein: CASSLVGTAYGYTF; CDR3 DNA: TGTGCCAGCAGCTTAGTGGGGACGGCCTATGGCTACACCTTC
clone size: .; J gene: TRBJ1-5; D gene: .; V gene: TRBV10-3; CDR3 protein: CAISVQGDQPQHF; CDR3 DNA: TGTGCCATCAGTGTGCAGGGCGATCAGCCCCAGCATTTT
clone size: .; J gene: TRBJ1-2; D gene: .; V gene: TRBV25-1; CDR3 protein: CASSESRMRCGYTF; CDR3 DNA: TGTGCCAGCAGTGAATCAAGGATGCGCTGTGGCTACACCTTC
clone size: .; J gene: TRBJ2-6; D gene: .; V gene: TRBV2; CDR3 protein: CASSDATGANVLTF; CDR3 DNA: TGTGCCAGCAGTGATGCGACTGGGGCCAACGTCCTGACTTTC
clone size: .; J gene: TRBJ1-1; D gene: .; V gene: TRBV29-1; CDR3 protein: CSDRRGSEAFF; CDR3 DNA: TGCAGCGATCGTAGGGGGTCTGAAGCTTTCTTT
clone size: few; J gene: TRBJ1-1; D gene: .; V gene: TRBV3-1; CDR3 protein: CASRNYMVGTEAFF; CDR3 DNA: TGTGCCAGCAGGAACTACATGGTTGGGACTGAAGCTTTCTTT
clone size: many; J gene: TRBJ1-1; D gene: .; V gene: TRBV6-5; CDR3 protein: CASGDTEAFF; CDR3 DNA: TGTGCCAGCGGAGACACTGAAGCTTTCTTT
clone size: .; J gene: TRBJ2-7; D gene: TRBD2; V gene: TRBV4-1; CDR3 protein: CASSQEGSGGLSYEQYF; CDR3 DNA: TGCGCCAGCAGCCAAGAGGGTAGCGGGGGGCTTTCCTACGAGCAGTACTTC
clone size: few; J gene: TRBJ1-5; D gene: .; V gene: TRBV19; CDR3 protein: CASSMGFNQPQHF; CDR3 DNA: TGTGCCAGTAGTATGGGTTTTAATCAGCCCCAGCATTTT
clone size: .; J gene: TRBJ2-7; D gene: .; V gene: TRBV4-1; CDR3 protein: CASSQDPQGGYEQYF; CDR3 DNA: TGCGCCAGCAGCCAAGATCCCCAGGGTGGCTACGAGCAGTACTTC
clone size: few; J gene: TRBJ2-1; D gene: TRBD2; V gene: TRBV7-9; CDR3 protein: CASSLVQRGINEQFF; CDR3 DNA: TGTGCCAGCAGCTTAGTCCAGCGGGGGATTAATGAGCAGTTCTTC
clone size: .; J gene: TRBJ1-4; D gene: TRBD1; V gene: TRBV4-3; CDR3 protein: CASSQGSRGRDEKLFF; CDR3 DNA: TGCGCCAGCAGCCAAGGAAGCAGGGGGCGGGATGAAAAACTGTTTTTT
clone size: many; J gene: TRBJ2-5; D gene: TRBD2; V gene: TRBV6-6; CDR3 protein: CASSYSGGSETQYF; CDR3 DNA: TGTGCCAGCAGTTATAGCGGGGGGTCAGAGACCCAGTACTTC
clone size: .; J gene: TRBJ1-1; D gene: .; V gene: TRBV20-1; CDR3 protein: CSARGASDTEAFF; CDR3 DNA: TGCAGTGCTAGGGGCGCGTCGGACACTGAAGCTTTCTTT
clone size: many; J gene: TRBJ2-1; D gene: .; V gene: TRBV7-3; CDR3 protein: CASSPEKGGSYNEQFF; CDR3 DNA: TGTGCCAGCAGCCCTGAAAAGGGTGGCTCCTACAATGAGCAGTTCTTC
clone size: .; J gene: TRBJ2-1; D gene: .; V gene: TRBV18; CDR3 protein: CASSPVGDEQFF; CDR3 DNA: TGTGCCAGCTCACCGGTAGGTGATGAGCAGTTCTTC
clone size: few; J gene: TRBJ1-3; D gene: .; V gene: TRBV4-3; CDR3 protein: CASSQAQLASGNTIYF; CDR3 DNA: TGCGCCAGCAGCCAAGCTCAGCTTGCCTCTGGAAACACCATATATTTT
clone size: many; J gene: TRBJ2-1; D gene: .; V gene: TRBV6-6; CDR3 protein: CASSQDQTGQFF; CDR3 DNA: TGTGCCAGCAGTCAAGACCAAACGGGGCAGTTCTTC